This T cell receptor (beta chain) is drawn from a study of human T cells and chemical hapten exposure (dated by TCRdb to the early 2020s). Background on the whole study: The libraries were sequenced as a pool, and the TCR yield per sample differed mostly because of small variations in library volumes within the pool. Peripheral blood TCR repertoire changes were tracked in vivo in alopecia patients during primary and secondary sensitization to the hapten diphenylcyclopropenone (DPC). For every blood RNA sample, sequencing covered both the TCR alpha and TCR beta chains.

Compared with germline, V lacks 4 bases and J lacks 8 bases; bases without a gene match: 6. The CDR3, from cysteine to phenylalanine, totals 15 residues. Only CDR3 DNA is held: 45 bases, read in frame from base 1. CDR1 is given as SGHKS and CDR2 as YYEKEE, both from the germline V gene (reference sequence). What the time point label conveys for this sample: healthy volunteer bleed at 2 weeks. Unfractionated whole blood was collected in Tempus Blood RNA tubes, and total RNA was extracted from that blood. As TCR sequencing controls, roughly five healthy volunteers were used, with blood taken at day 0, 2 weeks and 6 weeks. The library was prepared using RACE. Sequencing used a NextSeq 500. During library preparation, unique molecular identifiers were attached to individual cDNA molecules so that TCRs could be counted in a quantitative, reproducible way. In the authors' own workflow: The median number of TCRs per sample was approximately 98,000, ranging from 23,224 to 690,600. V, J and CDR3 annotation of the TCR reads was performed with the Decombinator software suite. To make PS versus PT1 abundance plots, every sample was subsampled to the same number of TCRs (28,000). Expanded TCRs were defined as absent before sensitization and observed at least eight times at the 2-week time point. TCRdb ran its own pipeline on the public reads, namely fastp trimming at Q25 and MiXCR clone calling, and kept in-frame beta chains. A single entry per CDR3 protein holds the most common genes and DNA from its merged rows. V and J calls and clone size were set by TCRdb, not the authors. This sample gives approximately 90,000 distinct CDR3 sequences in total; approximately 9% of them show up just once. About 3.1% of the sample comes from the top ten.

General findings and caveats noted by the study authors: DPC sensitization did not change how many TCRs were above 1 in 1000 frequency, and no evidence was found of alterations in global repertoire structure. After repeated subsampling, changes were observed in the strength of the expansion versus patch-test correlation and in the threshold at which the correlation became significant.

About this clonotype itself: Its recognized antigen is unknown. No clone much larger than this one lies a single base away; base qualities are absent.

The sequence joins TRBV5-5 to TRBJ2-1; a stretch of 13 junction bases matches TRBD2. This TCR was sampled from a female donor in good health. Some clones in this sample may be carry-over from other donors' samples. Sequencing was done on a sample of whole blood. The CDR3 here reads CASSLTSGRWDEQFF. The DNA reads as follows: TGTGCCAGCAGCCTGACTAGCGGGAGGTGGGATGAGCAGTTCTTC.